This is a list of T cell receptor beta chains from one sample in a study of vaccination effects on CD4 cells after COVID-19. For these TCRs, the target antigens are not known. This table comes from immunoSEQ multiplex PCR, and its TCRdb copy is limited to in-frame clones, with some not included. Counted here are some 69,000 clones, around two thirds occurring once; the ten biggest clones make up roughly 1.4%. Material: CD4+ T cells from PBMCs cultured with HCoV-229E spike peptides, obtained after COVID-19 vaccination. Source of these receptors: a human donor who received a COVID-19 vaccine. The conserved cysteine and the conserved F or W are not part of the CDR3 here. The order of the fields is V gene, J gene, CDR3 protein.

TRBV5-6	TRBJ1-1	ASSLEGRGEAF
TRBV27	TRBJ2-1	ASSFPGQGTNEQF
TRBV7-2	TRBJ2-1	ASRGQRGGPNEQF
TRBV15	TRBJ1-1	ATSRGANTEAF
TRBV24-1	TRBJ2-2	ATSDSGRELF
TRBV2	TRBJ2-3	AISTGWSTDTQY
TRBV19	TRBJ1-2	ASSTDGRGTLT
TRBV7-2	TRBJ2-3	ASSLGPPDTQY
TRBV9	TRBJ2-2	ASTRQGSNTGELF
TRBV25-1	TRBJ1-1	ASSEVGRLTRNTEAF
TRBV7-3	TRBJ1-1	ASSLQPNTEAF
TRBV5-3	TRBJ1-5	ARTIGEVRPQH
TRBV5-1	TRBJ2-5	ASKGVSKGLGTQY
TRBV24-1	TRBJ2-2	ATSDSRRPTGELF
TRBV3-1/TRBV3-2	TRBJ2-6	ASSLSRGPGANVLT
TRBV6-5	TRBJ2-1	ASISRGNEQF
TRBV6-5	TRBJ2-6	ASSYREGANVLT
TRBV6-5	TRBJ2-2	ASSLDREATGELF
TRBV19	TRBJ2-1	ASSIERGNEQF
TRBV2	TRBJ2-3	ASIRDRGFDTQY
TRBV5-1	TRBJ1-2	ASSFGQGPLNYGYT
TRBV5-6	TRBJ1-5	ASSLSGNQPQH
TRBV3-1/TRBV3-2	TRBJ2-5	ASSSGVLEETQY
TRBV11-2	TRBJ1-2	ASSPFAGSGGYGYT
TRBV18	TRBJ2-1	ASSPSDRAYNEQF
TRBV29-1	TRBJ1-2	SVDRGDGYT
TRBV7-3	TRBJ2-1	ASSLDLAGGRSYNEQF
TRBV6-4	TRBJ2-3	ATRAGSSTDTQY
TRBV18	TRBJ2-2	ASSPQGVGTGELF
TRBV5-1	TRBJ2-2	ASSFRSAGETNTGELF
TRBV27	TRBJ2-3	ASSERLGADTQY
TRBV4-3	TRBJ1-6	ASSQGRPGQIFSPLH
TRBV5-6	TRBJ1-2	ASIESSWPDYGYT
TRBV5-3	TRBJ2-1	ARSFASGGHDYNEQF
TRBV6-5	TRBJ2-2	ASSYSSGRAAGELF
TRBV7-9	TRBJ1-2	ASSLSEGGYGYT
TRBV19	TRBJ1-5	ASSIVGTGSNQPQH
TRBV4-3	TRBJ1-6	ASSQDETQGSPLH
TRBV2	TRBJ1-2	ASSVQLANYGYT
TRBV7-8	TRBJ1-6	ASNKIRGRAYNSPLH